The entry below gives a single T cell receptor (beta chain) sequence along with its context. Its antigen target is currently unknown. One base away there is no much larger clone; base qualities are not given. The immunoSEQ Assay, a bias-controlled multiplex PCR, was used to amplify TCRbeta CDR3 regions from genomic DNA. For the original study's pipeline: Nucleated cell counts per sample were estimated from amplification of reference gene primers within the assay. Sequence reads were collapsed and filtered to measure the absolute abundance of every unique TCRbeta CDR3 rearrangement. For each sample, productive Simpson clonality was calculated as the square root of Simpson's diversity index across productive rearrangements. Entries here come from immuneACCESS through TCRdb and include only in-frame sequences with V and J called. Some clones fail to appear in such tables; in the studies checked, an unresolved V gene covers under half of the shortfall, and the cause of the remainder is unknown. That table gives V, J and clone size, and the DNA gave D and trimming. This sample comprises 89,000 or so clones, around 90% of them detected only once. The ten largest clones represent less than 3% of the sample.

One collaborating source in Seattle enrolled patients while the patients were actively infected and followed the patients over time throughout the course of disease. Collaborating institutions collected whole blood in K2EDTA tubes following their own protocols. For TCRbeta analysis, collaborators shipped samples in one of three forms: frozen whole blood, isolated PBMCs, or DNA extracted from either of those sample types. This sample is drawn from a study of blood T cell repertoires in COVID-19 (dated by TCRdb to the early 2020s). For the study in its entirety: Samples from collaborators originated in the United States, Italy and Spain and spanned both the acute and convalescent phases of COVID-19. The material from the prospective study consisted of cDNA or gDNA derived from T cells, B-cell-depleted T cells, or PBMCs. Where HLA class I and class II types were available, the types were taken from metadata supplied by the sample provider, not from assay-based typing. The samples were drawn from two sources: the first 160 participants of the ongoing ImmuneRACE study, and 950 to 1,500 subjects contributed by 6 global collaborators. A de-identified subject ID, COVID-19 status, age in years and sex were almost always included in the sample metadata. Subjects who had been exposed to COVID-19, were actively infected with it, or had recovered from it provided the deeply sampled blood TCRbeta repertoires that made up the dataset. A freely available public database, intended as a resource for researchers studying the immune response to SARS-CoV-2, is where the repertoires were released.

The full study reports these points: The amount of clinical and demographic metadata varied by source and participant and was provided uncurated.

The CDR3 holds 16 amino acids from the cysteine to the phenylalanine. Only the CDR3 region is kept as DNA, spanning 48 bases read in frame from base 1. Reading the germline V gene gives CDR1 SGHVS and CDR2 FQNEAQ. Cut back by 4 bases and 1 base, the V and J ends lie 13 bases apart. The chain employs TRBV7-8 and TRBJ2-2; possibly the D gene is TRBD1, per 5 matching bases. The origin of this receptor is a man in his forties or fifties with COVID-19, enrolled during active disease. Specimen: peripheral blood. In nucleotides, the sequence is TGTGCCAGCAGCTCCCCGATAAGGGGGAACACCGGGGAGCTGTTTTTT. It translates to CASSSPIRGNTGELFF. When the CDR3 is completed using the reference TRBV7-8 and TRBJ2-2 genes on either side, the full variable domain is GAGVSQSPRYKVAKRGQDVALRCDPISGHVSLFWYQQALGQGPEFLTYFQNEAQLDKSGLPSDRFFAERPEGSVSTLKIQRTQQEDSAVYLCASSSPIRGNTGELFFGEGSRLTVL.